The 14 T cell receptor beta chains below were found in one sample sequenced in a study of blood T cells in healthy people across ages. The second PCR ran roughly 7 to 11 cycles with a sample-barcoded 5' primer and J-beta primers. TCRdb itself ran the 5' RACE reads through MiXCR, one entry per CDR3 protein. The table shows about a million distinct CDR3 sequences, with under 50% occurring only once. Sequences were obtained from blood. All receptors derive from a man aged 25 to 40 in good health.

The rearrangement links TRBV25-1 to TRBJ2-3; 15 bases are a match to TRBD2. V shed 10 bases and J 5 bases; nucleotides not matched to a gene: 4. The germline CDR1 and CDR2 sequences are MGHDK and SYGVNS. This CDR3 region has 14 residues. Here the CDR3 reads CANGLAGGIDTQYF. As DNA, the CDR3 is TGTGCCAACGGACTAGCGGGGGGGATAGATACGCAGTATTTT. The variable domain in full, completed from reference TRBV25-1 and TRBJ2-3, reads EADIYQTPRYLVIGTGKKITLECSQTMGHDKMYWYQQDPGMELHLIHYSYGVNSTEKGDLSSESTVSRIRTEHFPLTLESARPSHTSQYLCANGLAGGIDTQYFGPGTRLTVL.

This rearrangement joins TRBV5-1 to TRBJ2-1, with 9 positions matching TRBD1. The CDR3 totals 14 residues. The trim removed 2 bases at V and 7 bases at J, leaving 4 bases unmatched. Germline values: CDR1 SGHRS, CDR2 YFSETQ. The CDR3 nucleotides are TGCGCCAGCAGCTTACAGGGGGCGAGAAATGAGCAGTTCTTC. Translating it yields CASSLQGARNEQFF.

This clonotype was recorded only once. This chain uses TRBV12-3 or TRBV12-4 with TRBJ2-3; TRBD2 might be the D (5 bases). CDR3 size: 13 residues. V lost 7 bases to trimming and J lost 4 bases, with 12 bases between them. CDR3 sequence reads: CASKKDYADTQYF. CDR3 DNA sequence: TGTGCCAGCAAAAAAGACTACGCAGATACGCAGTATTTT.

This clonotype was detected a few times. The genes are TRBV20-1 and TRBJ2-4; D may correspond to TRBD1 or TRBD2 (5 bases each). The CDR3 covers 15 residues. The germline V gene encodes CDR1 DFQATT and CDR2 SNEGSKA (reference sequence). V lost 1 base to trimming and J lost 2 bases, with 12 bases between them. The CDR3 DNA follows: TGCAGTGCTAGAGTGGGGGTACTGACCAAAAACATTCAGTACTTC. The encoded protein is CSARVGVLTKNIQYF.

The table lists this clonotype with a count of one. The CDR3 spells CASSQYHRSYEQYF. CDR3 sequence (DNA): TGTGCCAGCAGCCAATACCATAGGTCCTACGAGCAGTACTTC. The chain links TRBV4-2 to TRBJ2-7; D is ambiguous. The germline V gene encodes CDR1 LGHNA and CDR2 YNFKEQ. The ends were cut back, 2 bases at V and 1 base at J, with 9 bases in the middle. The CDR3 contains 14 residues.

This clonotype occurred many times. This rearrangement joins TRBV4-1 to TRBJ2-5; TRBD2 aligns across 8 bases. The CDR3 runs to 19 residues. Germline CDR1 MGHRA, CDR2 YSYEKL. V lost 1 base to trimming and J lost 12 bases; unmatched junction nucleotides: 25. This CDR3 reads CASSQAQFRTGTRDNLEYF. CDR3 DNA sequence: TGCGCCAGCAGCCAAGCCCAGTTCAGAACCGGGACTAGAGATAATCTGGAGTACTTC.

This chain joins TRBV27 and TRBJ1-2; D might be TRBD1 (6 bases). There are 15 residues in the CDR3. CDR1 is MNHEY and CDR2 is SMNVEV in the germline V gene (reference sequence). The ends were cut back, 0 bases at V and 4 bases at J, with 12 bases in the middle. CDR3 nucleotide sequence: TGTGCCAGCAGTTTATCGAGGGCAGGGGCCTATGGCTACACCTTC. Protein product: CASSLSRAGAYGYTF.

The chain is built from TRBV5-1 and TRBJ1-2, with unresolved D. V gave up 4 bases and J gave up 8 bases, with 24 bases separating them. This CDR3 spans 16 amino acids. Germline CDR1 is SGHRS and CDR2 is YFSETQ. For the CDR3, the DNA is TGCGCCAGCAGCAAGCCTGAGGACGCCCTCCGACGGGGCTACACCTTC. Protein: CASSKPEDALRRGYTF.

The rearrangement joins TRBV27 to TRBJ2-5; perhaps TRBD2 as D (5 bases). The CDR3 loop spans 16 amino acids. Germline CDR1 is MNHEY and CDR2 is SMNVEV (reference sequence). Deletions cut 5 bases from V and 5 bases from J, with 21 bases between. CDR3 sequence: CASSPRWLANMETQYF. CDR3 in DNA: TGTGCCAGCAGTCCCCGGTGGCTAGCCAACATGGAGACCCAGTACTTC.

The J gene is TRBJ1-3, the V gene TRBV10-3, with 12 bases that match TRBD1. CDR1 is ENHRY and CDR2 is SYGVKD in the germline V gene. The CDR3 is 15 residues long. V gave up 5 bases and J gave up 9 bases; unmatched junction bases: 8. The DNA of the CDR3 is TGTGCCATCAGTCCCGGGACAGGGGGCAGAAGCACCATATATTTT. Encoded protein: CAISPGTGGRSTIYF.

This clonotype was counted between two and nine times. J is TRBJ1-1 and V is TRBV4-1; D is unclear. V lost 3 bases and J lost 5, with 13 bases in between. The CDR3 spans 14 residues. Germline CDR1 and CDR2: MGHRA and YSYEKL. CDR3 sequence reads: CASSQISPGTEAFF. The CDR3 region has the DNA TGCGCCAGCAGCCAGATATCGCCCGGGACTGAAGCTTTCTTT.

Concerning this clonotype: With a much larger clone just one base away, this may be a read error. The chain recombines TRBV6-2 or TRBV6-3 with TRBJ2-1; 9 bases line up with TRBD2. The end of the DNA aligns better with TRBJ2-7, so the J call may be wrong. Germline V lookup: CDR1 MNHEY, CDR2 SVGEGT. The CDR3 runs to 15 residues. CDR3 nucleotides: TGTGCCAGCAGCGCGGGGGGGAGCTCCTACAATGAGCAGTACTTC. It encodes CASSAGGSSYNEQYF.

This clonotype was counted a few times. The rearrangement uses TRBV7-9 and TRBJ2-7; possible D gene TRBD2, 6 bases. Germline V lookup: CDR1 SEHNR, CDR2 FQNEAQ (reference sequence). This CDR3 has 13 amino acids. Trimming shortened V by 3 bases and J by 5 bases, and 11 bases separated the two germline ends. CDR3 protein: CASSFGGINEQYF. The CDR3 DNA sequence: TGTGCCAGCAGCTTTGGAGGGATCAACGAGCAGTACTTC.

The V gene is TRBV7-9, the J gene TRBJ2-1; D ambiguous. Matching the DNA end better, TRBJ2-7 makes the J call doubtful. The length of the CDR3 is 13 residues. Germline V gene lookup returns CDR1 SEHNR and CDR2 FQNEAQ (reference sequence). This CDR3 is CASSLAAAREQYF. Written as DNA, the CDR3 is TGTGCCAGCAGCTTAGCTGCAGCCCGGGAGCAGTACTTC.